This entry lists 14 T cell receptor beta chains sequenced from one sample in a study of identical twins. TCRdb independently ran MiXCR on the 5' RACE reads; one entry per CDR3 protein. The sample has hundreds of thousands of distinct CDR3 sequences; 9% to 15% are singletons. The same specimen was also included in a second study, on yellow fever vaccine responses in identical twins.

The sequencing input was PBMCs. These receptors originate from a woman aged 18-30 years in good health.

The V and J genes are TRBV2 and TRBJ2-4, with 7 bases identical to TRBD2. The CDR3 consists of 15 residues. With 8 bases clipped from V and 0 bases from J, the junction kept 7 bases outside the gene matches. Germline-derived CDR1 and CDR2 are SNHLY and FYNNEI. CDR3 residues: CASGGGLRAKNIQYF. In nucleotides, the CDR3 is TGTGCCAGCGGGGGAGGGCTGAGAGCCAAAAACATTCAGTACTTC.

V gene TRBV5-1 combines with J gene TRBJ2-4; 7 nucleotides match TRBD1. There are 14 residues in the CDR3. Germline CDR1 SGHRS, CDR2 YFSETQ. The V segment lost 4 bases and the J segment 6 bases; nucleotides outside the gene matches: 7. The CDR3 bases are TGCGCCAGCAGCCCCGGACAGGCCCCAAACATTCAGTACTTC. As protein: CASSPGQAPNIQYF.

This chain links TRBV6-5 with TRBJ2-1, with D hard to call. The CDR3 totals 15 residues. V dropped 0 bases and J dropped 9 bases, with 15 bases sitting between them. Germline CDR1 is MNHEY and CDR2 is SVGAGI. CDR3 DNA sequence: TGTGCCAGCAGTTACTCGACCAGTTCGGCCGCTGAGCAGTTCTTC. As protein: CASSYSTSSAAEQFF.

This clonotype turned up a few times. The chain joins TRBV6-1 to TRBJ2-6; TRBD1 agrees at 10 bases. The CDR3 runs 19 residues. J lost 1 base, V lost 5 bases, and 11 bases had no gene match. Germline V gene lookup returns CDR1 MNHNS and CDR2 SASEGT. This CDR3 reads CASSPIPGQGSSGANVLTF. CDR3 DNA sequence: TGTGCCAGCAGTCCTATCCCGGGACAGGGGTCATCTGGGGCCAACGTCCTGACTTTC.

The chain couples TRBV12-3 or TRBV12-4 to TRBJ2-4; D remains ambiguous. The CDR3 loop spans 15 amino acids. Trimming stripped 5 bases from V and 0 bases from J, with 11 bases between. CDR3 sequence: CASSNGPLAKNIQYF. CDR3 DNA sequence: TGTGCCAGCAGTAATGGACCTTTAGCCAAAAACATTCAGTACTTC.

The rearrangement uses TRBV5-1 and TRBJ1-1; TRBD1 is a possible D gene (6 bases). Germline V gene lookup returns CDR1 SGHRS and CDR2 YFSETQ. This CDR3 is built from 15 residues. Trimming stripped 4 bases from V and 1 base from J, with 14 bases between. The CDR3 region has the DNA TGCGCCAGCAGCCCGGGGGCCAGCAGGAACACTGAAGCTTTCTTT. Protein sequence: CASSPGASRNTEAFF.

The chain combines TRBV14 with TRBJ2-1; 13 nucleotides agree with TRBD2. Trimming removed 2 bases from V and 8 bases from J; junction bases left unmatched: 9. Germline lookup yields CDR1 SGHDN and CDR2 FVKESK. The CDR3 loop spans 17 amino acids. The CDR3 here is CASSQLRTSGGGYEQFF. The CDR3 DNA reads as TGTGCCAGCAGCCAACTCAGGACTAGCGGGGGTGGCTATGAGCAGTTCTTC.

The genes are TRBV5-1 and TRBJ2-1, with TRBD2 matching 10 bases. CDR1 and CDR2 from the germline V gene are SGHRS and YFSETQ. The CDR3 is 16 amino acids. V shed 2 bases and J 7 bases; nucleotides not matched to a gene: 9. The CDR3 DNA is TGCGCCAGCAGCTTTTCAAGCGGGGGGGCCCAAAATGAGCAGTTCTTC. Translated, it gives CASSFSSGGAQNEQFF.

This clonotype has at least ten counts. This chain links TRBV5-1 with TRBJ2-1, with 10 bases aligning to TRBD2. V trimming: 1 base; J trimming: 2 bases; junction bases outside the gene matches: 3. Germline loops: CDR1 SGHRS, CDR2 YFSETQ. This CDR3 is built from 16 residues. CDR3 DNA sequence: TGCGCCAGCAGCTTGCTAGCGGGAGTACCCTACAATGAGCAGTTCTTC. Its translation is CASSLLAGVPYNEQFF.

The rearrangement links TRBV27 to TRBJ2-2; 7 nucleotides match TRBD2. Germline V CDR1 and CDR2: MNHEY, SMNVEV (reference sequence). V gave up 5 bases and J gave up 3 bases; unmatched junction bases: 6. The CDR3 extends over 15 amino acids. The CDR3 nucleotides are TGTGCCAGCAGTCCCTCGCGGGAGTACACCGGGGAGCTGTTTTTT. It specifies CASSPSREYTGELFF.

In its sample, this clonotype was seen many times. This chain connects TRBV29-1 to TRBJ2-1, with 11 bases lining up with TRBD2. Germline V lookup: CDR1 SQVTM, CDR2 ANQGSEA. This CDR3 comprises 12 residues. CDR3 loop: CIGTSGYNEQFF. DNA for the CDR3: TGCATCGGGACTAGCGGTTACAATGAGCAGTTCTTC.

Here the CDR3 reads CSAYPLAGADTQYF. CDR3 nucleotides: TGCAGTGCTTACCCACTAGCGGGGGCAGATACGCAGTATTTT. The chain uses TRBV20-1 and TRBJ2-3; 11 bases are a match to TRBD2. The CDR3 contains 14 residues. J was trimmed by 4 bases and V by 5 bases; bases with no gene match: 5. Germline loops: CDR1 DFQATT, CDR2 SNEGSKA (reference sequence).

A remark on this clonotype: The junction does not match germline at one end; this may be a read error. The chain employs TRBV20-1 and TRBJ2-2, with 9 nucleotides matching TRBD1. The CDR3 runs to 17 residues. In germline, CDR1 is DFQATT, CDR2 SNEGSKA (reference sequence). The CDR3 reads CCAKRDRETSNTGELFF. The CDR3 coding sequence is TGCTGTGCGAAGCGGGACAGGGAAACTTCGAACACCGGGGAGCTGTTTTTT.

This clonotype was picked up one time. The V gene is TRBV20-1, the J gene TRBJ2-7, with 8 positions matching TRBD2. Germline V gives CDR1 DFQATT, CDR2 SNEGSKA (reference sequence). This CDR3 has 13 residues. Here the CDR3 reads CRTKSGSWYEQYF. CDR3 bases: TGCAGGACCAAAAGCGGGAGCTGGTACGAGCAGTACTTC.